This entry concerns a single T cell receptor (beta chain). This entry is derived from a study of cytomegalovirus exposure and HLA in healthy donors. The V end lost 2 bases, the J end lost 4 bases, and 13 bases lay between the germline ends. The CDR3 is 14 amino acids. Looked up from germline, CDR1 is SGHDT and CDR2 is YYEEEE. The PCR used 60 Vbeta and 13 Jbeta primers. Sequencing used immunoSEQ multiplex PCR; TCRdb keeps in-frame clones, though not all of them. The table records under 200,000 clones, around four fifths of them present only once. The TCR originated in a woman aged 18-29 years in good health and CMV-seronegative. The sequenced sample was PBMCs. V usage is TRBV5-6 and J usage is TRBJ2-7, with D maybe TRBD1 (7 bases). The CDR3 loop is CASSFGGGAYEQYF. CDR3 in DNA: TGTGCCAGCAGCTTTGGAGGGGGCGCTTACGAGCAGTACTTC.